This T cell receptor beta chain was identified in a study of Tregs in tolerant kidney transplant recipients. Study findings and constraints: Nucleotide sequences could not be compared across some patients' samples due to primer changes.

Details on this clone: Its specificity is unknown. The observed sequence ends 3 residues before the CDR3 terminus, with the missing tail filled in from the germline J gene.

The data were produced by immunoSEQ multiplex PCR, yet TCRdb's version contains in-frame clones alone and is incomplete. The listing contains roughly 50,000 clones. Trimming cost V 8 bases and J 6 bases, with 16 bases left between them. The CDR3 sequence is 12 residues long. Germline values: CDR1 GTSNPN, CDR2 SVGIG (reference sequence). The V gene is TRBV30, the J gene TRBJ1-1, with D possibly TRBD1 on 5 matching bases. This TCR came from a human donor who received a combined kidney and bone marrow transplant. The sequencing used CD4+ T cells from blood, collected before the transplant. The CDR3 region is CAGNRGRPEAFF. Incomplete CDR3 DNA: TGTGCCGGGAATAGGGGCAGACCTGAA.